These 13 T cell receptor beta chains were sequenced from one sample in a study of CD8 T cells in Susac syndrome. After extraction with the RNeasy kit, about 0.45 to 1 ug of the RNA was reverse transcribed using random hexamers. TCRdb itself ran the immunoSEQ multiplex PCR reads through MiXCR, one entry per CDR3 protein. The data show about 83,000 distinct CDR3 sequences, about 95% seen once. The sequencing input was CD8+ T cells from PBMCs. All receptors come from a human donor with Susac syndrome.

J is TRBJ2-7 and V is TRBV29-1; 7 bases are shared with TRBD1. CDR1 is SQVTM and CDR2 is ANQGSEA in the germline V gene. The CDR3 sequence is 13 residues long. Germline trimming cut 7 bases from V and 4 bases from J; bases unmatched to any gene: 10. The CDR3, as DNA: TGCAGCGCTGGGTGGGACAGCCAATACGAGCAGTACTTC. Translated: CSAGWDSQYEQYF.

This clonotype appeared once. This rearrangement joins TRBV20-1 to TRBJ1-4, with D perhaps matching TRBD1 (5 bases). V was trimmed by 3 bases and J by 7 bases, leaving 15 bases between them. The CDR3 extends over 14 amino acids. Per germline, CDR1 DFQATT and CDR2 SNEGSKA (reference sequence). CDR3 in DNA: TGCAGTGCTAGGAGGGGAGGTTACGGTGAAAAACTGTTTTTT. Its translation is CSARRGGYGEKLFF.

The chain has TRBV19 and TRBJ1-1, with 7 bases matching TRBD1. Germline CDR1 LNHDA, CDR2 SQIVND (reference sequence). The V gene end was trimmed by 11 bases and the J gene end by 5 bases; junction bases not matched to a gene: 11. CDR3 length equals 13 residues. Written as DNA, the CDR3 is TGTGCCGCCCAGGGGGGGGCTATGACTGAAGCTTTCTTT. It yields the protein CAAQGGAMTEAFF.

The chain combines TRBV12-3 or TRBV12-4 with TRBJ1-2; possible D gene TRBD1, 6 bases. This CDR3 region has 14 residues. The ends were cut back, 5 bases at V and 5 bases at J, with 15 bases in the middle. The CDR3 DNA is TGTGCCAGCAGTACCGAGACAGGCGTATATGGCTACACCTTC. Residues: CASSTETGVYGYTF.

This clonotype showed up just once. Given the absence of the conserved phenylalanine or tryptophan at the CDR3 end, a read error is likely. The chain has TRBV7-3 and TRBJ2-3, with TRBD2 matching over 12 bases. Unmatched junction bases numbered 9, after V lost 2 bases and J lost 6 bases. The CDR3 totals 17 residues. CDR1 and CDR2 from the germline V gene are SGHTA and FQGTGA. In nucleotides, the CDR3 is TGTGCCAGCAGCTTAGAAAGGACTAGCGGGGTGGGGGATACGCAGTATCTT. It encodes CASSLERTSGVGDTQYL.

This chain joins TRBV6-1 and TRBJ2-1, with D possibly called TRBD1 or TRBD2 (5 bases each). Trimming took off 6 bases at V and 2 bases at J, with 23 bases between the two ends. CDR1 is MNHNS, CDR2 SASEGT, per germline. The CDR3 has 18 amino acids. The CDR3 DNA follows: TGTGCCAGCAGCCTGGGGACGGCGACGACGGTTACCTACAATGAGCAGTTCTTC. It yields the protein CASSLGTATTVTYNEQFF.

V and J are TRBV7-9 and TRBJ1-1; the D gene is possibly TRBD1 (5 bases). The CDR3 consists of 15 residues. From germline, CDR1 is SEHNR and CDR2 FQNEAQ (reference sequence). The ends were cut back, 4 bases at V and 1 base at J, with 13 bases in the middle. The CDR3 region is CASSWLGQGNTEAFF. As DNA, the CDR3 is TGTGCCAGCAGCTGGCTAGGGCAGGGGAACACTGAAGCTTTCTTT.

The CDR3 sequence is CASSQDRWTEAFF. CDR3 bases: TGCGCCAGCAGCCAAGATCGGTGGACTGAAGCTTTCTTT. The chain joins TRBV4-1 to TRBJ1-1; D is unclear. Germline CDR1 is MGHRA and CDR2 is YSYEKL. V was cut by 0 bases and J by 5 bases, with 7 bases left in between. The CDR3 loop spans 13 amino acids.

The CDR3 here is CSARDLSGDTGELFF. The CDR3 DNA is TGCAGTGCTAGAGATCTCTCGGGGGACACCGGGGAGCTGTTTTTT. The rearrangement joins TRBV20-1 to TRBJ2-2, with D possibly being TRBD2 (6 bases). The CDR3 consists of 15 residues. Germline V gives CDR1 DFQATT, CDR2 SNEGSKA (reference sequence). The ends were cut back, 0 bases at V and 3 bases at J, with 11 bases in the middle.

The J gene is TRBJ2-7, the V gene TRBV15; possibly TRBD1 for D (5 bases). Trimming took off 5 bases at V and 4 bases at J, with 9 bases between the two ends. CDR3 length: 12 residues. The germline V gene encodes CDR1 LNHNV and CDR2 YYDKDF (reference sequence). The chain's CDR3 is CATSGTGYEQYF. CDR3 in DNA: TGTGCCACCAGCGGTACAGGTTACGAGCAGTACTTC.

This sequence joins TRBV5-1 and TRBJ1-2; perhaps TRBD1 as D (5 bases). V was cut by 3 bases and J by 6 bases, with 6 bases left in between. This CDR3 is 11 amino acids long. Germline V lookup: CDR1 SGHRS, CDR2 YFSETQ. CDR3 DNA: TGCGCCAGCAGCTGGGGGAATGGCTACACCTTC. Its protein is CASSWGNGYTF.

The chain joins TRBV19 to TRBJ2-1; D gene unclear. Germline CDR1 reads LNHDA; CDR2 reads SQIVND (reference sequence). V lost 3 bases and J lost 6, with 9 bases in between. The CDR3 is made up of 13 amino acids. The CDR3: CASSISWGNEQFF. Here the CDR3 DNA reads TGTGCCAGTAGTATTAGTTGGGGCAATGAGCAGTTCTTC.

The V gene is TRBV5-1, the J gene TRBJ1-5; no reliable D call. V was trimmed by 4 bases and J by 7 bases, leaving 12 bases between them. CDR3 size: 13 residues. Per the germline V gene, CDR1 is SGHRS and CDR2 is YFSETQ. The CDR3 loop reads CASSLSPGQPQHF. In DNA form, the CDR3 reads TGCGCCAGCAGCCTCAGCCCGGGGCAGCCCCAGCATTTT. Together with reference TRBV5-1 and TRBJ1-5, the CDR3 gives the full variable domain: KAGVTQTPRYLIKTRGQQVTLSCSPISGHRSVSWYQQTPGQGLQFLFEYFSETQRNKGNFPGRFSGRQFSNSRSEMNVSTLELGDSALYLCASSLSPGQPQHFGDGTRLSIL.